This T cell receptor beta chain was recorded in a study of T cell responses to AZD1222 COVID-19 vaccine. Study-level points and caveats: Seropositivity was recorded at baseline in only a handful of AZD1222 recipients. As reported, nearly half of all spike-specific TCRs target variant regions that are unmutated. The donors showed a predominance of white British ancestry and of females, with possible underestimation of clonal diversity. Spike was spanned by vaccine-associated CD4 TCRs, which were dominant at 160-218 and 743-854.

Concerning this clone: The antigen is undetermined.

Data came from immunoSEQ multiplex PCR; TCRdb stores just in-frame clones and leaves some out. The sample carries 100,000 to 150,000 clones, approximately 89% recorded once. V was clipped by 6 bases and J by 7 bases, with 13 bases between them. CDR1 SGHTA and CDR2 FQGNSA come from the germline V gene. The CDR3 extends over 14 amino acids. The clonotype comes from an adult in good health. The chain links TRBV7-2 to TRBJ1-6; unclear D gene. The material was peripheral blood, obtained on day 0 of AZD1222 vaccination. Here the CDR3 DNA reads TGTGCCAGCAGTCCCGACCACTTCAATTCACCCCTCCACTTT. Translation: CASSPDHFNSPLHF.